The 27 T cell receptor beta chains presented below share a single source sample, sequenced in a study of OX40 agonist ivuxolimab in advanced cancers. The library was generated by the immunoSEQ multiplex PCR assay. Entries here come from immuneACCESS through TCRdb and include only in-frame sequences with V and J called. Some clones fail to appear in such tables; in the studies checked, an unresolved V gene covers under half of the shortfall, and the cause of the remainder is unknown. This sample gives 10,000 to 11,000 clones in total; roughly 69% of them show up just once. The ten most abundant clones make up roughly 50% of the sample. The sample consisted of CD4+ or CD8+ T cells sorted from blood, taken in a trial of the OX40 agonist ivuxolimab. Source of these receptors: an adult with an advanced solid tumor such as melanoma, head and neck, liver or kidney cancer.

DNA of the CDR3: TGCGCCAGCAGCCAAGACCCAGTTAGCAATCAGCCCCAGCATTTT. Translation gives CASSQDPVSNQPQHF. The chain employs TRBV4-1 and TRBJ1-5; D is ambiguous. The CDR3 is made up of 15 amino acids. Between the trimmed V and J ends, which lost 0 bases and 0 bases, there was a span of 6 bases. CDR1 is MGHRA and CDR2 is YSYEKL in the germline V gene.

The rearrangement joins TRBV7-9 to TRBJ1-2; D ambiguous. CDR3 size: 12 residues. V lost 1 base, J lost 7 bases, and 7 bases lay in between. Per the germline V gene, CDR1 is SEHNR and CDR2 is FQNEAQ (reference sequence). The CDR3 reads CASSLGMGGYTF. The CDR3 nucleotides read TGTGCCAGCAGCTTAGGAATGGGTGGCTACACCTTC.

V gene TRBV19 combines with J gene TRBJ2-1; a possible D gene is TRBD2 (5 bases). With 6 bases removed from V and 0 bases from J, the gap between germline ends came to 9 bases. This CDR3 comprises 14 residues. Germline V CDR1 and CDR2: LNHDA, SQIVND (reference sequence). The CDR3 coding sequence is TGTGCCAGTAGCGAGGGCACCTCCTACAATGAGCAGTTCTTC. Its protein product is CASSEGTSYNEQFF.

Details on this clone: This specimen includes other DNA sequences encoding the same CDR3. V is TRBV27 and J is TRBJ2-1; D not resolved. CDR3 length: 13 residues. CDR1 and CDR2 (germline): MNHEY, SMNVEV (reference sequence). Trimming took 2 bases from V and 4 from J, leaving 6 bases between them. CDR3 sequence: CASSLNFYNEQFF. CDR3 sequence (DNA): TGTGCCAGCAGTTTAAACTTTTACAATGAGCAGTTCTTC.

The chain links TRBV6-6 to TRBJ1-1, with D maybe TRBD1 (6 bases). This CDR3 is 14 amino acids long. The V end was cut by 4 bases, the J end by 7 bases, with 16 bases between. Germline values: CDR1 MNHNY, CDR2 SVGAGI (reference sequence). CDR3 residues: CASSSGTTILEAFF. The CDR3 DNA sequence: TGTGCCAGCAGTTCCGGGACAACCATCCTTGAAGCTTTCTTT.

By share of the sample, this clone is medium-sized. The chain links TRBV6-9 to TRBJ1-1, with unresolved D. V lost 5 bases and J lost 4, with 14 bases in between. CDR3 length equals 14 residues. Germline V gives CDR1 MNHGY, CDR2 SVAAGI. For the CDR3, the DNA is TGTGCCAGCAGTGGAGGTACAAGGGCCACTGAAGCTTTCTTT. This codes for CASSGGTRATEAFF.

The CDR3 sequence: CASSAPTSGPNTGELFF. For the CDR3, the DNA is TGTGCCAGCAGTGCCCCCACTAGCGGCCCGAACACCGGGGAGCTGTTTTTT. This sequence joins TRBV2 and TRBJ2-2; 8 positions match TRBD2. The CDR3 loop spans 17 amino acids. The V segment lost 4 bases and the J segment 0 bases; nucleotides outside the gene matches: 7. Germline loops: CDR1 SNHLY, CDR2 FYNNEI. The full variable domain, with the rest looked up from reference TRBV2 and TRBJ2-2, is EPEVTQTPSHQVTQMGQEVILRCVPISNHLYFYWYRQILGQKVEFLVSFYNNEISEKSEIFDDQFSVERPDGSNFTLKIRSTKLEDSAMYFCASSAPTSGPNTGELFFGEGSRLTVL.

The table lists this clone with a few counts. This chain connects TRBV11-2 to TRBJ1-2; D uncertain. Germline CDR1 and CDR2: SGHAT and FQNNGV. This CDR3 region has 16 residues. V was clipped by 5 bases and J by 0 bases, with 16 bases between them. The CDR3 loop reads CASSQLDPRSNYGYTF. Here the CDR3 DNA reads TGTGCCAGCAGCCAATTAGATCCACGGTCTAACTATGGCTACACCTTC.

The J gene is TRBJ2-2, the V gene TRBV5-1; TRBD1 matches at 9 bases. Germline lookup yields CDR1 SGHRS and CDR2 YFSETQ. V trimming: 3 bases; J trimming: 6 bases; junction bases outside the gene matches: 9. The CDR3 spans 16 residues. The CDR3 coding sequence is TGCGCCAGCAGCTCGCCGGGACAGGGAATTGCCGGGGAGCTGTTTTTT. This sequence encodes CASSSPGQGIAGELFF.

The count of this clone is one. The J gene is TRBJ2-1, the V gene TRBV11-2; D is uncertain. Deletions cut 2 bases from V and 10 bases from J, with 9 bases between. CDR3 length: 12 amino acids. CDR1 is SGHAT and CDR2 is FQNNGV in the germline V gene. The CDR3 sequence: CASSLSRVEQFF. As DNA, the CDR3 is TGTGCCAGCAGCTTATCAAGGGTGGAGCAGTTCTTC.

The genes are TRBV11-3 and TRBJ2-7; 8 nucleotides line up with TRBD1. V gave up 3 bases and J gave up 2 bases; unmatched junction bases: 12. The CDR3 contains 17 residues. The germline V gene encodes CDR1 SGHNT and CDR2 YENEEA. The CDR3, as DNA: TGTGCCAGCAGCTTGAAGGGACAGGCCTGTGGCCCCTACGAGCAGTACTTC. Amino acid sequence: CASSLKGQACGPYEQYF.

Details on this clone: Compared with germline, one end of the junction differs, possibly owing to a read error. The rearrangement uses TRBV30 and TRBJ1-2; maybe TRBD1 (5 bases). CDR1 is GTSNPN and CDR2 is SVGIG in the germline V gene (reference sequence). The CDR3 consists of 12 residues. The CDR3 sequence: CVWRGADMGYTF. The CDR3 DNA reads as TGTGTCTGGAGGGGCGCAGATATGGGCTACACCTTC.

The chain has TRBV9 and TRBJ2-6; no clear D gene. Looked up from germline, CDR1 is SGDLS and CDR2 is YYNGEE. The CDR3 totals 15 residues. V dropped 0 bases and J dropped 3 bases, with 7 bases sitting between them. Here the CDR3 reads CASSVDGFGANVLTF. The CDR3, as DNA: TGTGCCAGCAGCGTAGACGGGTTTGGGGCCAACGTCCTGACTTTC.

The chain joins TRBV6-4 to TRBJ2-3; 11 positions agree with TRBD2. The J segment lost 2 bases and the V segment lost 3 bases, leaving 4 bases of the junction unmatched. This CDR3 contains 16 residues. CDR1 and CDR2 (germline): MRHNA, SNTAGT. The CDR3 nucleotides read TGTGCCAGCAGTGATACTAGCGGGAGCCACACAGATACGCAGTATTTT. Protein sequence: CASSDTSGSHTDTQYF.

There are many counts of this clone. The V call is TRBV28, the J call TRBJ1-1, with 7 bases fitting TRBD1. The V gene's germline CDR1 is MDHEN and CDR2 SYDVKM. The CDR3 contains 13 residues. After removal of 4 bases from V and 3 bases from J, the junction contained 2 bases not matched to a gene. The CDR3 nucleotides are TGTGCCAGCAGTTCCCAGGGGGACACTGAAGCTTTCTTT. This gives the protein CASSSQGDTEAFF.

This chain uses TRBV28 with TRBJ2-2; 14 positions agree with TRBD2. Trimming at V came to 0 bases and at J to 3 bases, leaving 9 bases not matched to a gene. The length of the CDR3 is 20 residues. The germline gives CDR1 MDHEN, CDR2 SYDVKM. The CDR3 sequence: CASSLWTSGRAHLYTGELFF. The CDR3 DNA sequence: TGTGCCAGCAGTTTATGGACTAGCGGGAGGGCCCACCTATACACCGGGGAGCTGTTTTTT.

V and J are TRBV5-5 and TRBJ2-7, with D possibly called TRBD1 or TRBD2 (5 bases each). Trimming left V 0 bases short and J 4 bases short, with 14 bases between. Germline V gives CDR1 SGHKS, CDR2 YYEKEE (reference sequence). CDR3 length: 15 amino acids. The CDR3 sequence: CASSLGARGYYEQYF. Written as DNA, the CDR3 is TGTGCCAGCAGCTTGGGGGCCCGGGGCTATTACGAGCAGTACTTC.

CDR3: CASSEGVADTQYF. The CDR3 coding sequence is TGTGCCAGCAGTGAGGGGGTCGCGGATACGCAGTATTTT. The chain combines TRBV5-6 with TRBJ2-3; a weak D match, TRBD1 (6 bases). Germline V CDR1 and CDR2: SGHDT, YYEEEE. V was clipped by 5 bases and J by 6 bases, with 13 bases between them. The CDR3 is made up of 13 amino acids.

This clone has only a few counts. The rearrangement links TRBV6-5 to TRBJ1-6; D is unresolved. This CDR3 comprises 15 residues. The germline V gene encodes CDR1 MNHEY and CDR2 SVGAGI. Trimming took off 6 bases at V and 6 bases at J, with 15 bases between the two ends. CDR3 amino acids: CASSADGPRNSPLHF. Written as DNA, the CDR3 is TGTGCCAGCAGCGCCGATGGTCCCCGTAATTCACCCCTCCACTTT.

The chain is built from TRBV11-2 and TRBJ2-1; 10 bases fit TRBD2. From germline, CDR1 is SGHAT and CDR2 FQNNGV. V shed 2 bases, J shed 3 bases, and the junction held 10 bases outside the gene matches. The CDR3 has 18 residues. Here the CDR3 reads CASSLLLAGAFNYNEQFF. CDR3 DNA: TGTGCCAGCAGCTTACTTCTAGCGGGAGCCTTTAACTACAATGAGCAGTTCTTC.

This chain joins TRBV4-1 and TRBJ1-5, with D maybe TRBD1 (5 bases). Between the trimmed V and J ends, which lost 5 bases and 7 bases, there was a span of 21 bases. The CDR3 length is 16 residues. Germline loops: CDR1 MGHRA, CDR2 YSYEKL. DNA of the CDR3: TGCGCCAGCAGCTCTAACCCGGGGGACGGTTTCCAGCCCCAGCATTTT. This codes for CASSSNPGDGFQPQHF.

The chain couples TRBV5-6 to TRBJ2-1; 10 positions agree with TRBD2. Losses at the gene ends were 3 bases for V and 6 bases for J; bases not matched to a gene: 3. The V gene's germline CDR1 is SGHDT and CDR2 YYEEEE. This CDR3 comprises 14 residues. The chain's CDR3 is CASSSSGRVNEQFF. DNA of the CDR3: TGTGCCAGCAGCTCCAGCGGGAGGGTCAATGAGCAGTTCTTC.

The chain uses TRBV28 and TRBJ2-7, with D uncertain. Trimming took off 8 bases at V and 6 bases at J, with 17 bases between the two ends. The CDR3 loop spans 13 amino acids. Per the germline V gene, CDR1 is MDHEN and CDR2 is SYDVKM. The CDR3 region is CASYRSKPTEQYF. CDR3 nucleotides: TGTGCCAGCTATAGATCTAAGCCTACCGAGCAGTACTTC.

The chain uses TRBV5-6 and TRBJ2-1; D is ambiguous. V shed 0 bases and J shed 6 bases, with 13 bases lying between them. CDR3 length equals 15 residues. Germline V gives CDR1 SGHDT, CDR2 YYEEEE. Here the CDR3 DNA reads TGTGCCAGCAGCTTGGTGCTGCGGTCGGTCAATGAGCAGTTCTTC. It specifies CASSLVLRSVNEQFF.

This clone was found a few times. The V call is TRBV7-2, the J call TRBJ2-7; D unresolved. Trimming shortened V by 1 base and J by 6 bases, and 7 bases separated the two germline ends. Germline V gene lookup returns CDR1 SGHTA and CDR2 FQGNSA. The CDR3 consists of 12 residues. The CDR3 region has the DNA TGTGCCAGCAGCTTAGAGCTCGGCGAGCAGTACTTC. Translating it yields CASSLELGEQYF.

This clone was recorded a few times. The chain recombines TRBV5-5 with TRBJ1-4; 9 bases fit TRBD1. Trimming at V came to 4 bases and at J to 7 bases, leaving 5 bases not matched to a gene. Germline CDR1 reads SGHKS; CDR2 reads YYEKEE (reference sequence). The CDR3 is 14 amino acids. This CDR3 is CASSTGQGFEKLFF. CDR3 bases: TGTGCCAGCAGCACGGGACAGGGTTTTGAAAAACTGTTTTTT.

This clone was seen only a few times. The chain couples TRBV28 to TRBJ1-1; a weak D match, TRBD1 (5 bases). The length of the CDR3 is 13 residues. The germline V and J ends were trimmed by 2 bases and 6 bases, with 10 bases remaining between them. Germline values: CDR1 MDHEN, CDR2 SYDVKM. The CDR3 protein is CASSLLLTAEAFF. As DNA, the CDR3 is TGTGCCAGCAGTTTACTGTTGACAGCTGAAGCTTTCTTT.